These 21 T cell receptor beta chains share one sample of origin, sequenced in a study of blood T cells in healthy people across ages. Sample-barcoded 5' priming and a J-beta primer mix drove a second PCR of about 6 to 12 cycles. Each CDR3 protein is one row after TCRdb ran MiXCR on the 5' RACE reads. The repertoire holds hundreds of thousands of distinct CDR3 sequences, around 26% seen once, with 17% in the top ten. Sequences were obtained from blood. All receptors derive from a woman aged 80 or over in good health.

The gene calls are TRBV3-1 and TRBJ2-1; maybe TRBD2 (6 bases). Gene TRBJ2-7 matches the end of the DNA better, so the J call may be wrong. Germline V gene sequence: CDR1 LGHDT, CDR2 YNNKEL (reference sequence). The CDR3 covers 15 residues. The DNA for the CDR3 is TGTGCCAGCAGCCAAGCCAGCGGGTCCTACAATGAGCAGTACTTC. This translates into CASSQASGSYNEQYF.

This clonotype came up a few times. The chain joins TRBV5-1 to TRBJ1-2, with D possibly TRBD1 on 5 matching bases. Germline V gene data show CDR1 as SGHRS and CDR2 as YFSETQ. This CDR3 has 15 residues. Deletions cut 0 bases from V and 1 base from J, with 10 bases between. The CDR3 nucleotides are TGCGCCAGCAGCTTGGGGCCAGGGCATAACTATGGCTACACCTTC. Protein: CASSLGPGHNYGYTF.

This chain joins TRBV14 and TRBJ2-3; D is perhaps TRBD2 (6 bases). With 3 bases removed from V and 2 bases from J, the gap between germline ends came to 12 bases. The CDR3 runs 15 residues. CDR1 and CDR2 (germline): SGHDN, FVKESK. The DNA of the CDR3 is TGTGCCAGCAGCCAGTTGGGACTTACCACAGATACGCAGTATTTT. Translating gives CASSQLGLTTDTQYF. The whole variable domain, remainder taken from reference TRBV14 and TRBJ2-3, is EAGVTQFPSHSVIEKGQTVTLRCDPISGHDNLYWYRRVMGKEIKFLLHFVKESKQDESGMPNNRFLAERTGGTYSTLKVQPAELEDSGVYFCASSQLGLTTDTQYFGPGTRLTVL.

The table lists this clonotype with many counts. The CDR3 DNA is TGCGCCAGCAGCCCTACAGGGGACCTCACAGATACGCAGTATTTT. This codes for CASSPTGDLTDTQYF. The chain couples TRBV5-1 to TRBJ2-3; TRBD1 matches at 7 bases. The CDR3 covers 15 residues. Germline V gives CDR1 SGHRS, CDR2 YFSETQ. V trimming: 4 bases; J trimming: 2 bases; junction bases outside the gene matches: 7.

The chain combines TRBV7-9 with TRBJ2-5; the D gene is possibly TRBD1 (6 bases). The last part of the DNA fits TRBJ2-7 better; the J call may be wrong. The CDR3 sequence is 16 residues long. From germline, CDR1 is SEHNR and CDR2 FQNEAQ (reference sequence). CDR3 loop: CASSLALDRKDYEQYF. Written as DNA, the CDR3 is TGTGCCAGCAGCTTGGCCCTGGACAGAAAAGACTACGAGCAGTACTTC.

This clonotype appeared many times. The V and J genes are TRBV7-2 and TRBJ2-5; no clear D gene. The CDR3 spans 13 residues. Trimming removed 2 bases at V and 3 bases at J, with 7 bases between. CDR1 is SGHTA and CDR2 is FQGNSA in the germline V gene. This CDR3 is CASSLMGKETQYF. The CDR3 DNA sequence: TGTGCCAGCAGCTTAATGGGGAAAGAGACCCAGTACTTC.

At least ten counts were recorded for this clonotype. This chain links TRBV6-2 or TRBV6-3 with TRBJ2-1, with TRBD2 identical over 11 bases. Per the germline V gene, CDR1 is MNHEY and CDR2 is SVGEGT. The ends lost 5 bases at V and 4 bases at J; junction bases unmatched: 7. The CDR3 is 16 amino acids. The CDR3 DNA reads TGTGCCAGCAGTCGACTAGCGGGGAATGATTACAATGAGCAGTTCTTC. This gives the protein CASSRLAGNDYNEQFF.

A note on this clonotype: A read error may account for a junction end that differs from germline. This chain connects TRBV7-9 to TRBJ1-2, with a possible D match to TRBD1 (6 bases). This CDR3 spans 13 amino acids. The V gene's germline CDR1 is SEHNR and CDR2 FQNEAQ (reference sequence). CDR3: CASSLMGGPGCTF. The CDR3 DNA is TGTGCCAGCAGCCTCATGGGGGGCCCCGGCTGCACCTTC.

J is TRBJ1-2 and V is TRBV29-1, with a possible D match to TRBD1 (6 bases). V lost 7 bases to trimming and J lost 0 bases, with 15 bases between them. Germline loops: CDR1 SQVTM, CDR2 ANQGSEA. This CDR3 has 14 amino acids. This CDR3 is CSAQSTGSNYGYTF. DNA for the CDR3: TGCAGCGCCCAATCTACAGGGTCTAACTATGGCTACACCTTC.

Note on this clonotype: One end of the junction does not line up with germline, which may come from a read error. In DNA form, the CDR3 reads TGTGCCGGCAGCCAAGGCAGGGGCTTCTATGGCTACACCTTC. Amino acid sequence: CAGSQGRGFYGYTF. V gene TRBV14 combines with J gene TRBJ1-2; TRBD1 might be the D (6 bases). CDR1 is SGHDN and CDR2 is FVKESK in the germline V gene. The CDR3 length is 14 residues. The whole variable domain, filled in from reference TRBV14 and TRBJ1-2, reads EAGVTQFPSHSVIEKGQTVTLRCDPISGHDNLYWYRRVMGKEIKFLLHFVKESKQDESGMPNNRFLAERTGGTYSTLKVQPAELEDSGVYFCAGSQGRGFYGYTFGSGTRLTVV.

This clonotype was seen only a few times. CDR3 region: CSVAAPREQFF. The CDR3 DNA sequence: TGCAGTGTGGCGGCCCCCCGTGAGCAGTTCTTC. This chain joins TRBV20-1 and TRBJ2-1; D unclear. The V gene's germline CDR1 is DFQATT and CDR2 SNEGSKA (reference sequence). CDR3 size: 11 residues. Trimming stripped 7 bases from V and 9 bases from J, with 13 bases between.

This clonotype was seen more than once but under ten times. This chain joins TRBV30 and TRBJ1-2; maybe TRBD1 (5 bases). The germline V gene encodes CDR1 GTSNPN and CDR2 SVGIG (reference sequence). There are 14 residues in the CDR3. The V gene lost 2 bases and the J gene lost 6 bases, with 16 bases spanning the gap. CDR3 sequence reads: CAWSPTGTWHGYTF. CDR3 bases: TGTGCCTGGAGTCCAACAGGAACGTGGCATGGCTACACCTTC. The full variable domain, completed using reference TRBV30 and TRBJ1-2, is SQTIHQWPATLVQPVGSPLSLECTVEGTSNPNLYWYRQAAGRGLQLLFYSVGIGQISSEVPQNLSASRPQDRQFILSSKKLLLSDSGFYLCAWSPTGTWHGYTFGSGTRLTVV.

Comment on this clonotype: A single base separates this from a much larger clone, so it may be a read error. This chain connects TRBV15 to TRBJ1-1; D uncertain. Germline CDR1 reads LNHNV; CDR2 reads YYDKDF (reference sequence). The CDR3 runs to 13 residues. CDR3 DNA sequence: TGTGCCACCGGCAGAGGGATGAACACTGAAGCTTTCTTT. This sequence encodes CATGRGMNTEAFF.

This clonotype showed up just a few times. CDR3 region: CAIVTGLVNQPQHF. Here the CDR3 DNA reads TGCGCCATCGTGACAGGACTTGTCAATCAGCCCCAGCATTTT. The genes are TRBV5-1 and TRBJ1-5; possibly TRBD1 for D (6 bases). Germline CDR1 SGHRS, CDR2 YFSETQ. This CDR3 is built from 14 residues. Trimming left V 9 bases short and J 3 bases short, with 16 bases between.

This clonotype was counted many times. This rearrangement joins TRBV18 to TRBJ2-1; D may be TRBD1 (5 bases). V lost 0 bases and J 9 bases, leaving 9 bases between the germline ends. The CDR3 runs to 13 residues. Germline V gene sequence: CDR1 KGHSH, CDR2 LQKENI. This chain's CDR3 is CASSPPIRGEQFF. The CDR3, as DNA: TGTGCCAGCTCACCACCGATTAGGGGTGAGCAGTTCTTC.

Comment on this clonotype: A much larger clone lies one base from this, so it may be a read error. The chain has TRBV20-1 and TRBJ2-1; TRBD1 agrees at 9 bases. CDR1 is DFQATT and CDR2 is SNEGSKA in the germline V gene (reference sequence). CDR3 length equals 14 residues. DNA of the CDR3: TGCAGTGCTGAAGGACAGGGGTCCTACAATGAGCGGTTCTTC. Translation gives CSAEGQGSYNERFF.

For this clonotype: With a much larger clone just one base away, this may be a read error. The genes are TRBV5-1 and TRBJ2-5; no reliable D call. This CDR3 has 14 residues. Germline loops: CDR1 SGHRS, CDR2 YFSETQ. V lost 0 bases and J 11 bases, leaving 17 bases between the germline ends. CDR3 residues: CASSLEQIYNEQYF. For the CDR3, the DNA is TGCGCCAGCAGCTTGGAACAGATATACAATGAGCAGTACTTC.

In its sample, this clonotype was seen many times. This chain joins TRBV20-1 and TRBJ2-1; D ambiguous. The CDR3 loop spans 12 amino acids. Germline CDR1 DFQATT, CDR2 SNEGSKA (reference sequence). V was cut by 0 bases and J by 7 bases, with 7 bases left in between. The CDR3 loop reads CSARDYSNEQFF. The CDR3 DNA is TGCAGTGCTAGAGATTACTCGAATGAGCAGTTCTTC.

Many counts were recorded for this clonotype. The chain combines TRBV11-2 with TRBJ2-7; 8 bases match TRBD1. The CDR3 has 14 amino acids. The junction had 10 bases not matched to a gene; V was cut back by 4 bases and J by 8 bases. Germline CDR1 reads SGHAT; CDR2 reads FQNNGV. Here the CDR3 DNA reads TGTGCCAGCAGCTATCCTAGACAGGGGACCAAGCAGTACTTC. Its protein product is CASSYPRQGTKQYF.

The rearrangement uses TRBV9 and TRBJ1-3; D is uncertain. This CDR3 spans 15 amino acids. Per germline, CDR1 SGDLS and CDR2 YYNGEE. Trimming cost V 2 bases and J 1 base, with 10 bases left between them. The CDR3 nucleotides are TGTGCCAGCAGCGTCAGGACGGGGTCTGGAAACACCATATATTTT. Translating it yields CASSVRTGSGNTIYF.

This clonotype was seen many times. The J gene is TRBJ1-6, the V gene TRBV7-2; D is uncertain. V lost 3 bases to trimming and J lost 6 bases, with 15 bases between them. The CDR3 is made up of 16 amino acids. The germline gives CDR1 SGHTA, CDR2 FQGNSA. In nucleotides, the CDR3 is TGTGCCAGCAGCTTTTCACGGGTGGCGGGTAATTCACCCCTCCACTTT. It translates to CASSFSRVAGNSPLHF. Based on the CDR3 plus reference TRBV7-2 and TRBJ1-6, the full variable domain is GAGVSQSPSNKVTEKGKDVELRCDPISGHTALYWYRQSLGQGLEFLIYFQGNSAPDKSGLPSDRFSAERTGGSVSTLTIQRTQQEDSAVYLCASSFSRVAGNSPLHFGNGTRLTVT.